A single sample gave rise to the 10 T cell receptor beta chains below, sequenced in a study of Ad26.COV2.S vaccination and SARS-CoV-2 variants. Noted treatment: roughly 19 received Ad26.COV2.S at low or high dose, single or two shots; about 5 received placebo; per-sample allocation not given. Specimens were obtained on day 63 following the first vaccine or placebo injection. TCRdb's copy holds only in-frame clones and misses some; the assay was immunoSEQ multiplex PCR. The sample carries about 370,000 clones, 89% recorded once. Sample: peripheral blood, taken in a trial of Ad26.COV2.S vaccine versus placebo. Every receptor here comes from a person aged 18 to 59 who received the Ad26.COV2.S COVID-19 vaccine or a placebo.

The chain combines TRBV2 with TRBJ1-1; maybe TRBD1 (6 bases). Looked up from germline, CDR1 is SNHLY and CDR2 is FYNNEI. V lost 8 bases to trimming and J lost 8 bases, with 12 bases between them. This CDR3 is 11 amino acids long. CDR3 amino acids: CASGIDREAFF. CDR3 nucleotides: TGTGCCAGCGGTATAGACAGGGAAGCTTTCTTT.

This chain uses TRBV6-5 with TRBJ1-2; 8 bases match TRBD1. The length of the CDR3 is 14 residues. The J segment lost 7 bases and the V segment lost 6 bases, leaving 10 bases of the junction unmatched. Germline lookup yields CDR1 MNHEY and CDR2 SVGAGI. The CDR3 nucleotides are TGTGCCAGCAGATGGACAGGGTTTGAAGGTGGCTACACCTTC. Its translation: CASRWTGFEGGYTF.

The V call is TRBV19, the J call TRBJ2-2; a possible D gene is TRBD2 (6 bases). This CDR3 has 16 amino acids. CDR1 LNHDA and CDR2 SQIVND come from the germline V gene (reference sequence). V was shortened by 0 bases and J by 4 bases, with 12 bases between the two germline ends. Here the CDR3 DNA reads TGTGCCAGTAGTATAGACGCGGGACTGAGCACCGGGGAGCTGTTTTTT. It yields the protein CASSIDAGLSTGELFF.

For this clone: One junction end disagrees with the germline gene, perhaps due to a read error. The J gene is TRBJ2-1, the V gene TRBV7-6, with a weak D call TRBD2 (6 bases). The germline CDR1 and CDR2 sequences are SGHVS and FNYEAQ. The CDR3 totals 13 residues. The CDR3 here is CASSVADHNEQFF. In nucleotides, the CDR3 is TGTGCCAGCAGCGTAGCGGACCACAATGAGCAGTTCTTC.

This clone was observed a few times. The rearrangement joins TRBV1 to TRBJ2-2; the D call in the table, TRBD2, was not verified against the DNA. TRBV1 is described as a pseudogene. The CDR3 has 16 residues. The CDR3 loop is CTSSQGALASTGELFF. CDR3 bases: TGCACCAGCAGCCAAGGGGCACTAGCGTCCACCGGGGAGCTGTTTTTT.

The CDR3 nucleotides are TGTGCCAGCAGCTTCCTGGGACTATCACAAGAGACCCAGTACTTC. This codes for CASSFLGLSQETQYF. The rearrangement links TRBV11-2 to TRBJ2-5; TRBD2 matches 7 bases. The CDR3 is 15 amino acids. CDR1 and CDR2 from the germline V gene are SGHAT and FQNNGV. V trimming: 3 bases; J trimming: 2 bases; junction bases outside the gene matches: 6. The full variable domain, rest sourced from reference TRBV11-2 and TRBJ2-5, is EAGVAQSPRYKIIEKRQSVAFWCNPISGHATLYWYQQILGQGPKLLIQFQNNGVVDDSQLPKDRFSAERLKGVDSTLKIQPAKLEDSAVYLCASSFLGLSQETQYFGPGTRLLVL.

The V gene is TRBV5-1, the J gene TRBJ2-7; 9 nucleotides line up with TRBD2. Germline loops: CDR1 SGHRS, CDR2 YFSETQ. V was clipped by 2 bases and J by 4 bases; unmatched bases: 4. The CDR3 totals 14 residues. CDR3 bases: TGCGCCAGCAGCTTTTCTAGCGGGGCTTACGAGCAGTACTTC. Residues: CASSFSSGAYEQYF.

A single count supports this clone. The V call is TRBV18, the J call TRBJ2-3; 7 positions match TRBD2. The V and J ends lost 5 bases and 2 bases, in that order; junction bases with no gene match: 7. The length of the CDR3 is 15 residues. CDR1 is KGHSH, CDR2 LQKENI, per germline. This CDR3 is CASSNTGTNTDTQYF. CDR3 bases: TGTGCCAGCTCAAATACCGGGACTAACACAGATACGCAGTATTTT.

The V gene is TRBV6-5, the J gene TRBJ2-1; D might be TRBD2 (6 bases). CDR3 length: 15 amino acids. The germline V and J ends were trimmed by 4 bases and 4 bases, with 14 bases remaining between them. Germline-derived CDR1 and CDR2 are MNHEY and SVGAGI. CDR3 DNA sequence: TGTGCCAGCAGTTGGGCGGGACTCCCATACAATGAGCAGTTCTTC. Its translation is CASSWAGLPYNEQFF.

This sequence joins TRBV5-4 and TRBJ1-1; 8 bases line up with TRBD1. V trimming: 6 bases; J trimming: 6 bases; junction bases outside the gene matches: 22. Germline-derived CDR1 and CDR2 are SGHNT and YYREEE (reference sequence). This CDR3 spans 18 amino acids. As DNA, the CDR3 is TGTGCCAGCAATAGGGAGGTCGGATTGGACAGGGCGAAGTCTGAAGCTTTCTTT. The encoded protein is CASNREVGLDRAKSEAFF.